The clone carrying this T cell receptor (beta chain) was recorded many times. The antigen is not known. This entry comes from a study of neurological immune-mediated disorders. Broader study findings: Because no CDR3 amino acid sequences were shared across subjects by expanded clones, private repertoires were suggested in all groups. The repertoires of 18 of 34 multiple sclerosis patients fell into one related-CDR3 cluster (a possible signature) under phylogenetic grouping. No link was found between any clinical or MRI feature and the multiple sclerosis repertoire cluster.

The CDR3 covers 12 residues. V lost 1 base and J 7 bases, leaving 7 bases between the germline ends. The germline gives CDR1 LNHNV, CDR2 YYDKDF (reference sequence). The cDNA came from 5'RACE, which used 10-nucleotide random UMIs. TCRdb processed the 5' RACE reads anew with MiXCR; each CDR3 protein has one entry. The sample lists 50,000 to 80,000 distinct CDR3 sequences; 4.5% were seen once. The chain couples TRBV15 to TRBJ1-2; D unclear. The sample consisted of PBMCs. This sequence was found in a man aged 30 to 45 with multiple sclerosis. As DNA, the CDR3 is TGTGCCACCAGCAGAGGCGAGGGTGGCTACACCTTC. Encoded protein: CATSRGEGGYTF.